This entry features one T cell receptor (beta chain) sequence. Its antigen is as yet unknown. A sort by CD45RO/CCR7/CD25/CD127/CD95/CD27 yielded CD4+ naive, central memory, regulatory and stem cell-like memory cells. Purity exceeded 98% in all sorted populations. The CDR3 length is 14 residues. The V end was cut by 0 bases, the J end by 8 bases, with 11 bases between. CDR1 is SGHRS and CDR2 is YFSETQ in the germline V gene. All of the isolated RNA was reverse transcribed, so expressed TCRB transcripts were sequenced. Profiled with immunoSEQ multiplex PCR; TCRdb holds only in-frame clones, not every one. Of tens of thousands of clones listed, 40% to 65% are singletons. The data are from a study of beta chain features in type 1 diabetes. Notes on the study in general: All four CD4+ subsets from Type 1 diabetes patients carried moderately but significantly shorter TCRB CDR3s.

Sequenced input: Tregs from blood. This rearrangement joins TRBV5-1 to TRBJ1-4; D might be TRBD1 (5 bases). The origin of this receptor is a woman aged 40 to 50 with type 1 diabetes. In DNA form, the CDR3 reads TGCGCCAGCAGCTTGGGGCAGGGTCTCGAAAAACTGTTTTTT. It is translated as CASSLGQGLEKLFF.